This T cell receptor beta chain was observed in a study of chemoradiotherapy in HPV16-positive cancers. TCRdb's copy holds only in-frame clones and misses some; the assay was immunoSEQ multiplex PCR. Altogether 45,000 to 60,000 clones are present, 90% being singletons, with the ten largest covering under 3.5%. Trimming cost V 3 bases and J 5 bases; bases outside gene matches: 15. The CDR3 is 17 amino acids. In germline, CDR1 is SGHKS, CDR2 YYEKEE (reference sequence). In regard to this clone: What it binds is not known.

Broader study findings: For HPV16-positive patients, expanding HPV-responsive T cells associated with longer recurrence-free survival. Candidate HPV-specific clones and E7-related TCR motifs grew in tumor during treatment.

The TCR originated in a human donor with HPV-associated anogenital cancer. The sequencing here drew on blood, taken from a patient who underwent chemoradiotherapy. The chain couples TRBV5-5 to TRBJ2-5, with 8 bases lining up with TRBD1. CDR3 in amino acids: CASSSVGTGVRSETQYF. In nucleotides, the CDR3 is TGTGCCAGCAGCTCGGTGGGGACAGGTGTACGATCGGAGACCCAGTACTTC.